The 24 T cell receptor beta chains below all came from one sample that was sequenced in a study of glioma-infiltrating T cells. The iRepertoire nested amplicon-rescue multiplex PCR amplified TCR alpha and beta CDR3s from RNA. In TCRdb, the multiplex PCR reads were re-called with MiXCR into one record per CDR3 protein. The table includes roughly 40,000 distinct CDR3 sequences, about a fifth detected once. Specimen: glioma tissue, nonneoplastic brain tissue, or PBMCs (not recorded which). Every receptor here comes from a human donor with low-grade glioma or glioblastoma, undergoing nonglioma brain surgery, or in good health (not recorded which).

In its sample, this clonotype was seen many times. The chain employs TRBV4-2 and TRBJ1-5, with D possibly TRBD1 on 6 matching bases. The germline CDR1 and CDR2 sequences are LGHNA and YNFKEQ. Trimming removed 0 bases at V and 9 bases at J, with 6 bases between. This CDR3 is built from 12 residues. The CDR3: CASSQETGPQHF. Written as DNA, the CDR3 is TGTGCCAGCAGCCAAGAGACAGGGCCCCAGCATTTT.

This clonotype was detected ten times or more. V is TRBV27 and J is TRBJ2-7; 11 bases fit TRBD1. Trimming at V came to 5 bases and at J to 2 bases, leaving 11 bases not matched to a gene. Germline V gene sequence: CDR1 MNHEY, CDR2 SMNVEV (reference sequence). This CDR3 spans 17 amino acids. CDR3 region: CASSRLPGTGGTYEQYF. The CDR3 bases are TGTGCCAGCAGTCGCCTCCCCGGGACAGGGGGGACCTACGAGCAGTACTTC.

This clonotype occurred many times. The chain has TRBV4-1 and TRBJ2-3, with 12 bases matching TRBD2. Trimming took 2 bases from V and 2 from J; bases not matched to a gene: 2. CDR3 length: 16 residues. Germline V gives CDR1 MGHRA, CDR2 YSYEKL. CDR3: CASSQSSGGDTDTQYF. Here the CDR3 DNA reads TGCGCCAGCAGCCAATCTAGCGGGGGGGACACAGATACGCAGTATTTT.

This clonotype was found many times. The chain uses TRBV7-9 and TRBJ2-7; D is possibly TRBD1 (6 bases). V was pared by 4 bases and J by 5 bases, with 18 bases between. Germline V gene data show CDR1 as SEHNR and CDR2 as FQNEAQ (reference sequence). The CDR3 consists of 15 residues. The CDR3 reads CASSYPATGTNEQYF. The DNA of the CDR3 is TGTGCCAGCAGCTACCCCGCGACAGGAACCAACGAGCAGTACTTC. The full variable domain, its missing parts supplied by reference TRBV7-9 and TRBJ2-7, is DTGVSQNPRHKITKRGQNVTFRCDPISEHNRLYWYRQTLGQGPEFLTYFQNEAQLEKSRLLSDRFSAERPKGSFSTLEIQRTEQGDSAMYLCASSYPATGTNEQYFGPGTRLTVT.

The V call is TRBV29-1, the J call TRBJ2-7; D gene uncertain. This CDR3 has 13 residues. Germline V gene sequence: CDR1 SQVTM, CDR2 ANQGSEA. The V end lost 0 bases, the J end lost 6 bases, and 12 bases lay between the germline ends. The CDR3 loop reads CSVEDRSGLEQYF. The CDR3 nucleotides are TGCAGCGTTGAAGATCGGTCCGGTCTCGAGCAGTACTTC.

This clonotype was seen a few times. J is TRBJ2-1 and V is TRBV5-1, with TRBD2 identical over 12 bases. This CDR3 has 15 amino acids. After removal of 4 bases from V and 9 bases from J, the junction contained 8 bases not matched to a gene. Germline V gene data show CDR1 as SGHRS and CDR2 as YFSETQ. The CDR3 DNA is TGCGCCAGCAGCCAGGAGGGACTAGCGGGTATTGAGCAGTTCTTC. This translates into CASSQEGLAGIEQFF.

Ten or more counts support this clonotype. This chain uses TRBV7-2 with TRBJ2-4; D gene unclear. This CDR3 comprises 11 residues. Germline V gene data show CDR1 as SGHTA and CDR2 as FQGNSA. With 5 bases removed from V and 6 bases from J, the gap between germline ends came to 5 bases. The CDR3 region has the DNA TGTGCCAGCAGCCCTTTAAACATTCAGTACTTC. It translates to CASSPLNIQYF.

This clonotype has at least ten counts. This chain uses TRBV28 with TRBJ2-3; D possibly matches TRBD1 or TRBD2 (6 bases each). V was trimmed by 7 bases and J by 8 bases, leaving 25 bases between them. Germline V gene sequence: CDR1 MDHEN, CDR2 SYDVKM. There are 16 residues in the CDR3. CDR3 DNA: TGTGCCAGCACCAGTCGGGGGCCTCCAGTTCGAGGTACGCAGTATTTT. Its protein product is CASTSRGPPVRGTQYF.

This clonotype has a count of ten or more. V gene TRBV7-2 combines with J gene TRBJ2-3; TRBD2 matches at 9 bases. CDR3 length: 14 amino acids. V lost 2 bases to trimming and J lost 5 bases; unmatched junction nucleotides: 2. Germline CDR1 and CDR2: SGHTA and FQGNSA. The CDR3 is CASSLQAGGDTQYF. In DNA form, the CDR3 reads TGTGCCAGCAGCTTACAAGCGGGAGGAGATACGCAGTATTTT.

Sample share makes this clonotype medium-sized. The chain is built from TRBV4-3 and TRBJ2-3; no firm D call. V was shortened by 0 bases and J by 0 bases, with 7 bases between the two germline ends. CDR1 and CDR2 from the germline V gene are LGHNA and YSLEER. The CDR3 runs 15 residues. Here the CDR3 reads CASSQDSSSTDTQYF. CDR3 nucleotides: TGCGCCAGCAGCCAAGACTCATCTAGCACAGATACGCAGTATTTT.

This clonotype was seen ten or more times. V gene TRBV5-4 combines with J gene TRBJ2-1; 9 positions agree with TRBD1. Per the germline V gene, CDR1 is SGHNT and CDR2 is YYREEE (reference sequence). This CDR3 is 16 amino acids long. Unmatched junction bases numbered 10, after V lost 3 bases and J lost 6 bases. CDR3 bases: TGTGCCAGCAGCTGCGTCGGGACAGGGACTGGCAATGAGCAGTTCTTC. Protein: CASSCVGTGTGNEQFF.

Concerning this clonotype: This may come from a read error, since a much larger clone is one base off. The chain joins TRBV7-4 to TRBJ1-5, with D tentatively TRBD1 (5 bases). CDR1 and CDR2 from the germline V gene are SGHVT and SQSDAQ. The CDR3 runs to 13 residues. DNA of the CDR3: TGTGGCAGCAGGGATACTAGCAATCAGCCCCAGCATTTT. Amino acids: CGSRDTSNQPQHF.

The sample holds many counts of this clonotype. The chain has TRBV7-9 and TRBJ2-5, with 7 positions matching TRBD1. CDR3 length: 14 amino acids. From germline, CDR1 is SEHNR and CDR2 FQNEAQ (reference sequence). V lost 1 base to trimming and J lost 6 bases; unmatched junction nucleotides: 5. CDR3 nucleotide sequence: TGTGCCAGCAGCTTAGACACAGGGGCGCAGACCCAGTACTTC. This sequence encodes CASSLDTGAQTQYF.

This clonotype occurred many times. The rearrangement uses TRBV7-6 and TRBJ1-5; D not certain. Germline V CDR1 and CDR2: SGHVS, FNYEAQ. Trimming stripped 0 bases from V and 0 bases from J, with 0 bases between. There are 13 residues in the CDR3. The CDR3, as DNA: TGTGCCAGCAGCTTAGCTAGCAATCAGCCCCAGCATTTT. As protein: CASSLASNQPQHF. Full variable domain (remainder filled in from reference TRBV7-6 and TRBJ1-5): GAGVSQSPRYKVTKRGQDVALRCDPISGHVSLYWYRQALGQGPEFLTYFNYEAQQDKSGLPNDRFSAERPEGSISTLTIQRTEQRDSAMYRCASSLASNQPQHFGDGTRLSIL.

This clonotype was seen many times. The chain recombines TRBV10-2 with TRBJ1-1, with TRBD1 matching over 9 bases. Germline V lookup: CDR1 WSHSY, CDR2 SAAADI. This CDR3 spans 16 amino acids. With 6 bases clipped from V and 3 bases from J, the junction kept 11 bases outside the gene matches. DNA for the CDR3: TGCGCCAGCAGCGACCCGGGACAGGGCAAAGACACTGAAGCTTTCTTT. As protein: CASSDPGQGKDTEAFF.

There are many counts of this clonotype. The chain employs TRBV4-1 and TRBJ2-3; no clear D. The CDR3 is made up of 14 amino acids. Germline V gene data show CDR1 as MGHRA and CDR2 as YSYEKL. V lost 2 bases and J lost 0, with 6 bases in between. CDR3 loop: CASSQRESTDTQYF. CDR3 bases: TGCGCCAGCAGCCAAAGGGAAAGCACAGATACGCAGTATTTT.

Notes on this clonotype: It may be a read error: a sequence one base away is much more abundant. The conserved phenylalanine or tryptophan normally closing the CDR3 is absent here, so this likely arose from a read error. It is unclear where the CDR3 begins or ends on the DNA, so no DNA is shown, and the CDR3 is as TCRdb lists it. The chain is built from TRBV6-4 and TRBJ2-3; TRBD2 is taken as the D call from the table, unchecked against the DNA. From its first to its last residue, the CDR3 has 12 amino acids. CDR1 MRHNA and CDR2 SNTAGT come from the germline V gene. This CDR3 is CASSNSERLAVG.

This clonotype was recorded at least ten times. The genes are TRBV2 and TRBJ1-2; 7 bases map to TRBD1. The CDR3 spans 13 residues. Germline-derived CDR1 and CDR2 are SNHLY and FYNNEI. V trimming: 7 bases; J trimming: 1 base; junction bases outside the gene matches: 3. Here the CDR3 DNA reads TGTGCCAGCATGACAGGGCTTAACTATGGCTACACCTTC. It specifies CASMTGLNYGYTF.

This clonotype was found a few times. The genes are TRBV7-9 and TRBJ2-3, with 7 bases identical to TRBD2. The CDR3 totals 16 residues. Trimming took 7 bases from V and 1 from J; bases not matched to a gene: 11. The germline V gene encodes CDR1 SEHNR and CDR2 FQNEAQ (reference sequence). CDR3 nucleotides: TGTGCCAGCACCCCCAATAGCGGGTCTCGCACAGATACGCAGTATTTT. This sequence encodes CASTPNSGSRTDTQYF.

In this sample, this clonotype turned up once. A much larger clone lies one base from this, so it may be a read error. The chain recombines TRBV4-1 with TRBJ2-7, with 8 bases fitting TRBD2. This CDR3 is built from 17 residues. CDR1 and CDR2 from the germline V gene are MGHRA and YSYEKL. In nucleotides, the CDR3 is TGCGACAGCAGCCAAGTCCTCGATGGGGGACTAGACTACGAGCAGTACTTC. Translating it yields CDSSQVLDGGLDYEQYF.

In the case of this clonotype: A read error is possible here, since a much larger clone lies one base away. This rearrangement joins TRBV10-2 to TRBJ1-1; 12 bases map to TRBD1. CDR1 and CDR2 from the germline V gene are WSHSY and SAAADI. This CDR3 region has 17 residues. CDR3 sequence (DNA): TGCACCAGCAGTGAGAGTCCGGGACAGGGGGCGGACACTGAAGCTTTCTTT. It codes for CTSSESPGQGADTEAFF.

The V call is TRBV20-1, the J call TRBJ2-3; no clear D. Trimming stripped 2 bases from V and 5 bases from J, with 8 bases between. The CDR3 is 12 amino acids. Germline V gene lookup returns CDR1 DFQATT and CDR2 SNEGSKA (reference sequence). CDR3 sequence: CSARKEIDTQYF. CDR3 nucleotide sequence: TGCAGTGCTAGAAAGGAAATAGATACGCAGTATTTT.

This clonotype occurred many times. This chain connects TRBV7-2 to TRBJ1-2; D is unclear. Per germline, CDR1 SGHTA and CDR2 FQGNSA. V was pared by 2 bases and J by 8 bases, with 6 bases between. The CDR3 spans 11 residues. The DNA of the CDR3 is TGTGCCAGCAGCTTATTCGGAGGCTACACCTTC. This sequence encodes CASSLFGGYTF.

This clonotype came up many times. The rearrangement links TRBV20-1 to TRBJ2-1, with D unclear. The CDR3 spans 14 residues. Per the germline V gene, CDR1 is DFQATT and CDR2 is SNEGSKA (reference sequence). V lost 3 bases, J lost 0 bases, and 9 bases lay in between. The CDR3 DNA follows: TGCAGTGCTAGGACTCGCAGCTCCTACAATGAGCAGTTCTTC. It is translated as CSARTRSSYNEQFF.